One sample yielded the 5 T cell receptor beta chains listed below, sequenced in a study of blood T cell repertoires in COVID-19. Clones were read by immunoSEQ multiplex PCR, and TCRdb kept only the in-frame ones, dropping some. Among about 110,000 clones, approximately 82% were seen once, and the ten largest hold roughly 4.1%. Sample: peripheral blood. The origin of the receptors is a woman in her sixties or seventies with acute or convalescent COVID-19.

This clone appeared a single time. This rearrangement joins TRBV10-1 to TRBJ2-5, with D tentatively TRBD2 (5 bases). CDR1 WNHNN and CDR2 SYGVQD come from the germline V gene (reference sequence). This CDR3 is built from 13 residues. V lost 5 bases and J 5 bases, leaving 12 bases between the germline ends. CDR3 coding DNA: TGCGCCAGCAGTAGCCAGCGCGGGGAGACCCAGTACTTC. Translation gives CASSSQRGETQYF.

This chain uses TRBV12-3 or TRBV12-4 with TRBJ2-1; 8 positions match TRBD1. This CDR3 region has 13 residues. The J segment lost 6 bases and the V segment lost 8 bases, leaving 6 bases of the junction unmatched. The CDR3 bases are TGTGCCAGCCGAGACAGGGGCCCCAATGAGCAGTTCTTC. It translates to CASRDRGPNEQFF.

The sample holds one count of this clone. The chain carries TRBV30 and TRBJ2-1; 9 bases are a match to TRBD2. This CDR3 comprises 15 residues. With V trimmed by 1 base and J by 6 bases, 7 bases remained unmatched. Germline V gives CDR1 GTSNPN, CDR2 SVGIG (reference sequence). CDR3 DNA: TGTGCCTGGAGTGAGGGGACTAGCCCTGGCAATGAGCAGTTCTTC. Translated, it gives CAWSEGTSPGNEQFF. Filled out from reference TRBV30 and TRBJ2-1, the complete variable domain reads SQTIHQWPATLVQPVGSPLSLECTVEGTSNPNLYWYRQAAGRGLQLLFYSVGIGQISSEVPQNLSASRPQDRQFILSSKKLLLSDSGFYLCAWSEGTSPGNEQFFGPGTRLTVL.

The chain combines TRBV4-1 with TRBJ2-1; 7 bases are shared with TRBD2. J gave up 5 bases and V 6 bases, and 10 bases lay outside the gene matches. Looked up from germline, CDR1 is MGHRA and CDR2 is YSYEKL. There are 15 residues in the CDR3. The CDR3 coding sequence is TGCGCCAGCAGTAAGGGACTATTATCCGACAATGAGCAGTTCTTC. Its protein is CASSKGLLSDNEQFF.

V is TRBV5-6 and J is TRBJ2-7, with TRBD1 identical over 9 bases. Losses at the gene ends were 2 bases for V and 9 bases for J; bases not matched to a gene: 9. There are 14 residues in the CDR3. CDR1 and CDR2 from the germline V gene are SGHDT and YYEEEE. The CDR3 loop is CASSFGTGHSGQYV. CDR3 bases: TGTGCCAGCAGCTTCGGGACAGGGCACTCGGGGCAGTACGTC.